The T cell receptor beta chain under discussion was sequenced for a study of CD8+CD57+ T cells in acquired aplastic anemia. About the research overall: Mean DNA quantity obtained from sorted CD4+ and CD8+ cells was 3.2 ug.

CDR3 and TCR beta VDJ profiling relied on a genomic DNA template. TCRdb fed the reads into MiXCR, producing one record per CDR3 protein. Of some 48,000 distinct CDR3 sequences in the sample, roughly 69% were seen once. A note on this clonotype: Its specificity is unknown.

Study observations and caveats: The same twenty-nine CD8+ CDR3 sequences occurred in patients and in controls.

Trimming left V 6 bases short and J 10 bases short, with 10 bases between. The germline V gene encodes CDR1 SNHLY and CDR2 FYNNEI. The CDR3 has 12 amino acids. The J gene is TRBJ1-6, the V gene TRBV2, with D perhaps matching TRBD1 (5 bases). The sequence came from a human donor in good health, serving as a control. Sequenced material: sorted CD4+, CD8+, or CD8+CD57+ T cells (not recorded which) from PBMCs. The DNA for the CDR3 is TGTGCCAGCAGAGGGACTCAGTCACCCCTCCACTTT. Amino acids: CASRGTQSPLHF.